Listed here are 18 T cell receptor beta chains from one sample, sequenced in a study of chemoradiotherapy in HPV16-positive cancers. The table came from immunoSEQ multiplex PCR; TCRdb's copy has only in-frame clones and leaves some out. This sample has around 20,000 clones; around 75% occur once, and the top ten carry roughly 2.6%. The sample was taken from a patient who underwent chemoradiotherapy. These receptors were obtained from a human donor with HPV-associated anogenital cancer.

The chain links TRBV11-2 to TRBJ1-6, with no clear D. Deletions cut 5 bases from V and 11 bases from J, with 13 bases between. Looked up from germline, CDR1 is SGHAT and CDR2 is FQNNGV. The length of the CDR3 is 13 residues. CDR3 sequence: CASSLTQNAPLHF. In DNA form, the CDR3 reads TGTGCCAGCAGCCTAACCCAGAACGCACCCCTCCACTTT.

Only one count was recorded for this clone. The V and J genes are TRBV9 and TRBJ2-1; TRBD2 might be the D (6 bases). Germline V gives CDR1 SGDLS, CDR2 YYNGEE. Deletions cut 0 bases from V and 6 bases from J, with 10 bases between. The CDR3 has 14 residues. CDR3 region: CASSVAGAINEQFF. Here the CDR3 DNA reads TGTGCCAGCAGCGTAGCGGGAGCGATCAATGAGCAGTTCTTC.

This chain joins TRBV30 and TRBJ1-1, with TRBD1 as a possible D gene (6 bases). Germline lookup yields CDR1 GTSNPN and CDR2 SVGIG (reference sequence). V was clipped by 0 bases and J by 6 bases, with 14 bases between them. The CDR3 runs 14 residues. The CDR3 coding sequence is TGTGCCTGGAGTGTAGGGTCCAGGGGCGCTGAAGCTTTCTTT. Its protein product is CAWSVGSRGAEAFF.

In this sample, this clone turned up a few times. The rearrangement uses TRBV6-1 and TRBJ2-2; D gene unclear. The CDR3 length is 14 residues. Germline V gene data show CDR1 as MNHNS and CDR2 as SASEGT. Trimming took off 3 bases at V and 6 bases at J, with 11 bases between the two ends. The CDR3 sequence: CASSDLLSAGELFF. The CDR3 DNA sequence: TGTGCCAGCAGTGATTTGTTATCCGCCGGGGAGCTGTTTTTT.

V and J are TRBV12-5 and TRBJ1-1; TRBD1 is a possible D gene (6 bases). V dropped 3 bases and J dropped 1 base, with 12 bases sitting between them. The germline CDR1 and CDR2 sequences are LGHNT and FRNRAP. The CDR3 sequence is 15 residues long. CDR3 amino acids: CASGLIGGSNTEAFF. CDR3 DNA sequence: TGTGCTAGTGGTTTAATAGGGGGTTCGAACACTGAAGCTTTCTTT.

The V gene is TRBV30, the J gene TRBJ1-1; possible D gene TRBD1, 5 bases. Trimming took off 2 bases at V and 10 bases at J, with 17 bases between the two ends. Germline CDR1 reads GTSNPN; CDR2 reads SVGIG (reference sequence). The CDR3 is made up of 13 amino acids. For the CDR3, the DNA is TGTGCCTGGAGTTTGGGGTCTCCTGGGGGAGCTTTCTTT. Encoded protein: CAWSLGSPGGAFF.

The chain joins TRBV6-6 to TRBJ2-7; D is possibly TRBD1 or TRBD2 (5 bases each). The V gene lost 7 bases and the J gene lost 0 bases, with 10 bases spanning the gap. Germline CDR1 reads MNHNY; CDR2 reads SVGAGI (reference sequence). This CDR3 is built from 13 residues. In nucleotides, the CDR3 is TGTGCCAGCACTATGGGGGACTCCTACGAGCAGTACTTC. The encoded protein is CASTMGDSYEQYF.

V gene TRBV6-4 combines with J gene TRBJ2-7; 11 bases are shared with TRBD2. V gave up 6 bases and J gave up 5 bases; unmatched junction bases: 6. From germline, CDR1 is MRHNA and CDR2 SNTAGT. The CDR3 loop spans 14 amino acids. CDR3 protein: CASRRLAGQNEQYF. The CDR3 DNA is TGTGCCAGCAGAAGACTAGCGGGACAAAACGAGCAGTACTTC.

The rearrangement joins TRBV6-4 to TRBJ2-2; 10 positions match TRBD2. This CDR3 region has 17 residues. Per germline, CDR1 MRHNA and CDR2 SNTAGT. Trimming removed 2 bases from V and 7 bases from J; junction bases left unmatched: 10. Written as DNA, the CDR3 is TGTGCCAGCAGTGACGATCCTAGCGGGAGTGCAGTCGGGGAGCTGTTTTTT. It encodes CASSDDPSGSAVGELFF.

The table lists this clone with a few counts. The V gene is TRBV14, the J gene TRBJ2-7; D not certain. The V gene's germline CDR1 is SGHDN and CDR2 FVKESK. The CDR3 has 13 residues. V lost 0 bases and J lost 7, with 10 bases in between. The CDR3 reads CASSQDAFQEQYF. For the CDR3, the DNA is TGTGCCAGCAGCCAAGACGCATTTCAAGAGCAGTACTTC.

V and J are TRBV7-6 and TRBJ1-1; no firm D call. The germline gives CDR1 SGHVS, CDR2 FNYEAQ. V dropped 1 base and J dropped 1 base, with 4 bases sitting between them. The CDR3 is made up of 13 amino acids. In DNA, the CDR3 is TGTGCCAGCAGCTTAGAACAGAACACTGAAGCTTTCTTT. Its translation is CASSLEQNTEAFF.

A few counts support this clone. The J gene is TRBJ1-1, the V gene TRBV10-3; TRBD1 matches 7 bases. From germline, CDR1 is ENHRY and CDR2 SYGVKD. This CDR3 spans 15 amino acids. V trimming: 6 bases; J trimming: 1 base; junction bases outside the gene matches: 8. The CDR3 loop is CAIRLGGAGNTEAFF. Here the CDR3 DNA reads TGTGCCATCAGGTTAGGGGGCGCGGGGAACACTGAAGCTTTCTTT.

The chain couples TRBV6-5 to TRBJ2-7, with D hard to call. This CDR3 region has 11 residues. Germline values: CDR1 MNHEY, CDR2 SVGAGI. Trimming removed 0 bases from V and 6 bases from J, with 3 bases in between. In DNA form, the CDR3 reads TGTGCCAGCAGTTACTCGGGCGAGCAGTACTTC. Protein: CASSYSGEQYF.

The chain joins TRBV7-3 to TRBJ2-1; 10 bases line up with TRBD2. V trimming: 6 bases; J trimming: 7 bases; junction bases outside the gene matches: 9. CDR3 size: 15 residues. Per the germline V gene, CDR1 is SGHTA and CDR2 is FQGTGA. CDR3 nucleotide sequence: TGTGCCAGCAGTTCCACTAGCGGGAAAGAGAATGAGCAGTTCTTC. Its translation: CASSSTSGKENEQFF.

The CDR3 DNA follows: TGTGCCACAGGTCTCAAGGCAGGGGCCTACGAGCAGTACTTC. Translating it yields CATGLKAGAYEQYF. V usage is TRBV6-5 and J usage is TRBJ2-7; maybe TRBD1 (6 bases). Germline V CDR1 and CDR2: MNHEY, SVGAGI. V was clipped by 10 bases and J by 2 bases, with 18 bases between them. The CDR3 is made up of 14 amino acids.

CDR3 nucleotide sequence: TGCAGTGCTAGAGTGGGACGCGAGCAGTACTTC. Its translation is CSARVGREQYF. V gene TRBV20-1 combines with J gene TRBJ2-7, with D perhaps being TRBD1 or TRBD2 (5 bases each). CDR1 is DFQATT and CDR2 is SNEGSKA in the germline V gene (reference sequence). The germline V and J ends were trimmed by 1 base and 6 bases, with 7 bases remaining between them. CDR3 length: 11 residues.

The chain employs TRBV20-1 and TRBJ2-5; D may correspond to TRBD1 or TRBD2 (5 bases each). This CDR3 has 11 amino acids. Germline V gene data show CDR1 as DFQATT and CDR2 as SNEGSKA (reference sequence). V was clipped by 7 bases and J by 4 bases, with 10 bases between them. CDR3 residues: CSGGRVETQYF. Here the CDR3 DNA reads TGCAGTGGGGGACGGGTAGAGACCCAGTACTTC.

The chain uses TRBV7-2 and TRBJ2-3, with D perhaps matching TRBD2 (6 bases). This CDR3 region has 13 residues. V lost 5 bases and J 8 bases, leaving 14 bases between the germline ends. Germline V gene data show CDR1 as SGHTA and CDR2 as FQGNSA. The CDR3 here is CASSRTSIGTQYF. The CDR3 DNA follows: TGTGCCAGCAGCCGTACTAGCATCGGTACGCAGTATTTT. Supplemented by reference TRBV7-2 and TRBJ2-3, the full variable domain reads GAGVSQSPSNKVTEKGKDVELRCDPISGHTALYWYRQSLGQGLEFLIYFQGNSAPDKSGLPSDRFSAERTGGSVSTLTIQRTQQEDSAVYLCASSRTSIGTQYFGPGTRLTVL.